The source of this T cell receptor (beta chain) is a study of cytomegalovirus exposure and HLA in healthy donors (dated by TCRdb to between 2016 and 2019). For the wider study: In an earlier analysis of several hundred of the donors, around 290 Gb of sequence data and about 110 million unique TCR beta sequences from 150 million to 200 million T cells were reported. A later genetic analysis took genome-wide SNP genotypes for about three fifths of the 666 donors and used that subset as a discovery cohort. To predict cytomegalovirus infection status, the study brought together high-throughput TCR immunosequencing, statistical association of individual TCRs with disease status, and machine learning. The study was designed to test whether signatures of past pathogen exposure could be identified by cataloging public T cell receptors. Four to six DR-DQ haplotypes were handled as single units for association and clustering, since linkage in the cohort was strong. Using immunosequencing, the study profiled T cell repertoires from roughly 650 subjects and related those repertoires to cytomegalovirus serostatus. An early release that covered around 590 HLA-typed donors contained about 300 gigabases of sequencing data and 75 million to 100 million unique TCR sequences. A later analysis re-analyzed previously published TCR beta repertoires from 500 to 700 donors and added high-resolution HLA genotyping to study TCR occurrence patterns. Class I and class II HLA loci were covered by the typing at four-digit resolution. In an earlier analysis of several hundred of the donors, high-throughput TCR beta sequencing was used to judge whether each TCR beta V gene segment behaved as functional or pseudogenic. The number of donors typed differed by locus, with 629-630 for A, B, C, DRB1 and DQB1, 522 for DQA1, 600 to 610 for DPA1, and over 400 for DPB1. Across around 400 genotyped donors of the cohort, an average of about 220,000 unique TCR beta nucleotide sequences per donor were sequenced, and approximately 17% of those sequences were non-productive. Rather than drawing on any new phenotypic data, the later analysis identified candidate immune exposures from TCR beta sequences and the way those sequences occurred across donors. Besides the first cohort of under 700 subjects, a separate validation cohort made up of roughly 120 different subjects was used. Alongside the repertoire data, information on donor age, sex, ethnicity and CMV serostatus was compiled. Of the roughly 430 genotyped donors, around 81% fell in the genetic ancestry cluster associated with self-reported Caucasian donors. Every repertoire in the discovery cohort had been generated on one and the same sequencing platform.

The cohort comprised under 700 healthy bone marrow donors. All cohort members were sampled while nominally healthy, although unrecorded immune exposures were likely present. The donor tested CMV seropositive and was one of the 289 seropositive cohort members. Each donor provided a peripheral blood sample, and peripheral blood mononuclear cells were used for TCR beta sequencing. Genomic DNA extraction from the blood cell samples was performed with the Qiagen DNeasy Blood Extraction Kit. In regard to this clone: The antigen it binds to is not known. No base quality information exists; no much larger clone differs at one position.

The receptor library was made with the immunoSEQ multiplex PCR assay. The multiplex PCR relied on a mix of 60 forward primers for TCR Vbeta segments and 13 reverse primers for TCR Jbeta segments. A multiplex PCR assay on genomic DNA amplified the CDR3 region of rearranged TCR beta genes. Amplified TCR beta libraries were sequenced as 87-base-pair reads on the Illumina HiSeq System. The authors' analysis ran thus. In a later analysis, tens of millions of unique TCR beta chains were counted across the approximately 620 repertoires, and roughly 10 million of these chains were shared by at least two donors. To remove PCR and sequencing errors, raw reads were error-corrected and collapsed into unique sequences using a nearest-neighbor algorithm that merged closely related sequences. To assign V, D and J gene segments, CDR3 sequences were aligned to IMGT reference sequences. For a sequence to be retained, a match of at least six nucleotides to both a V gene segment and a J gene segment was required. Rearrangements were classified as productive when the CDR3 lacked stop codons and remained in frame with V and J, and all other rearrangements were classified as non-productive. CDR3 was defined according to IMGT convention as the region running from the second conserved V-encoded cysteine to the conserved J-encoded phenylalanine. The earlier analysis of around 640 of the donors excluded sequences that lacked an unambiguous match to a single V gene segment. In an earlier analysis of 587 of the donors, a V segment was called functional when productive rearrangements were above 56.7%, and segregating when the standard deviation between donors exceeded 5%. A statistical classification framework was built to diagnose cytomegalovirus status from the catalog of TCR beta chain sequences. A later analysis assigned V and J genes by comparing TCR nucleotide sequences with IMGT/GENE-DB human TR gene sequences. The TCRdist pipeline was used in a later analysis to assign CDR3 sequences and most-parsimonious VDJ recombination scenarios. In a later analysis, every TCR beta chain was defined by the combination of its CDR3 amino acid sequence and its V-gene family, and reads without a unique V-gene family were dropped. A later analysis removed roughly 590 highly shared, low-generation-probability nucleotide sequences to deal with suspected cross-contamination and a sequencing artifact. For each public chain, a later analysis derived a clonal expansion index from normalized ranks of inferred template counts within each repertoire. Generation probabilities in a later analysis came from a VDJ recombination model fitted to out-of-frame rearrangements, and those results were checked against IGoR. Hypergeometric tests were used in a later analysis to score TCR-TCR, TCR-HLA and TCR-CMV co-occurrence, with a repertoire-size bias correction applied to the TCR pairs. A later analysis estimated false discovery rates by permuting HLA or CMV assignments 20 times. In a later analysis, co-occurring TCRs were grouped with DBSCAN, and TCRdist sequence similarity was added when clustering was performed within HLA-allele-positive subsets. Repertoires with fewer than 30,000 or more than 120,000 public chains were left out of co-occurrence clustering, as were five repertoires with anomalous nucleotide sharing. Here the immuneACCESS table is served through TCRdb, limited to in-frame sequences with V and J called. Missing clones are a known gap in these copies; in checked studies unresolved V genes cover under half, and the rest lacks a known reason. V and J calls and clone size are copied from that table; D and trimming were computed from the DNA. Counted in this sample were about 130,000 clones; under 80% of them appeared once. The top ten hold roughly 4.5% of the sample.

What the research found in general, with its limitations: Because HLA typing was unavailable for some donors at each locus, only the typed subset was used in association tests. For the cohort, immune exposure information was limited to CMV serostatus. In vitro tests confirmed that a few of the cytomegalovirus-associated TCR beta chains recognize cytomegalovirus antigens. At a false discovery rate of 0.05, a later analysis linked about 16,000 TCR beta sequences to specific HLA alleles. In a later genetic analysis, a missense DCLRE1C variant was associated with V-gene and J-gene trimming of TCR beta chains, and the association was replicated in an independent cohort. In a later analysis, most CMV-associated TCR beta chains were found to appear HLA-restricted, with HLA associations seemingly driven largely by CMV exposure. A further reported finding was that TCR beta sequences accurately predicted the HLA-A and HLA-B alleles for most subjects in the first cohort. In a later analysis, HLA-associated TCR beta chains showed more clonal expansion and lower generation probabilities than non-associated chains that were equally common. Compared with the roughly 670-donor mean, donors in an Asian-associated ancestry cluster had fewer N-insertions in productive TCRs, according to a later genetic analysis. Some IMGT-functional V segments, including TRBV6-2 and TRBV6-3, could not be distinguished by the 87-base-pair reads and were therefore excluded. Correlated functional status among segregating V segments might reflect linkage disequilibrium, but an unknown experimental factor could not be ruled out. An earlier analysis of around 600 of the donors showed that most TCR beta V segments appeared in productive rearrangements either about 87% or about 30% of the time, which broadly matched IMGT annotations. In a later analysis, several top co-occurrence clusters were reported to appear linked to parvovirus B19, influenza, CMV and Epstein-Barr virus. Across donors, most TCR sequences were observed very rarely, whereas some public TCRs were present in many individuals. The cohort was sequenced for TCR beta chains only, and without alpha or paired-chain data the features that could be detected were limited. A group of highly shared sequence variants was considered likely to be a technical artifact of the sequencing pipeline. When HLA alleles, especially DR and DQ, strongly co-occurred, TCR associations were difficult to assign to individual alleles. The classifier was reported to diagnose cytomegalovirus status with high specificity and sensitivity in both the original and validation cohorts. According to the authors, the approach could potentially be generalized to other disease states and immunological phenotypes. Presence/absence analyses assumed roughly uniform sequencing depth across donors, an assumption that may not hold. According to a later analysis, TCR association rates differed among HLA loci, with DRB1 alleles showing the most associated TCRs and HLA-C alleles showing the fewest. Because counts were too low, 15 to 20 rarely observed V segments, including chromosome 9 orphons, were excluded from the earlier analysis of 500 to 700 of the donors. In the study, around 150 TCR beta chains were listed as associated with cytomegalovirus.

The germline V gene supplies CDR1 MDHEN and CDR2 SYDVKM. Measured from the cysteine to the phenylalanine, the CDR3 is 12 residues long. The entry retains the CDR3 DNA only, 36 bases that are in frame from base 1. The trim is 4 bases for V and 17 bases for J, with a gap of 15 bases between the germline ends. The receptor chain draws on TRBV28 and TRBJ1-6; the D segment cannot be called with confidence. The sample was PBMCs. The receptor's source is a man in his late teens or twenties in good health and CMV-seropositive. CDR3 sequence: CASSWSSAQVHF. The DNA sequence reads TGTGCCAGCAGTTGGTCTTCTGCTCAGGTCCACTTT.